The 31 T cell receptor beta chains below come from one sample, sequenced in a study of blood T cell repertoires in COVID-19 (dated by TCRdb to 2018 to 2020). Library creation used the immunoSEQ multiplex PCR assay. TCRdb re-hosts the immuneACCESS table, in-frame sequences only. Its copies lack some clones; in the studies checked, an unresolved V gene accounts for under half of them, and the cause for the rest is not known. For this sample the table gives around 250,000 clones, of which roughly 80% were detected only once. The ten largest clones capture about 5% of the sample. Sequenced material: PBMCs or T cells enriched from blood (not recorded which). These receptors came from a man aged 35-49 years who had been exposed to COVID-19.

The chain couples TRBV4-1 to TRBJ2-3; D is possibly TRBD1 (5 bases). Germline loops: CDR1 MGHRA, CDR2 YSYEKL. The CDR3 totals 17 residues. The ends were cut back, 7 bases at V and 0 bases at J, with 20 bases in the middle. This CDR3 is CASNLKGYSPSTDTQYF. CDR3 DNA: TGCGCCAGCAACCTCAAGGGGTACAGCCCAAGCACAGATACGCAGTATTTT.

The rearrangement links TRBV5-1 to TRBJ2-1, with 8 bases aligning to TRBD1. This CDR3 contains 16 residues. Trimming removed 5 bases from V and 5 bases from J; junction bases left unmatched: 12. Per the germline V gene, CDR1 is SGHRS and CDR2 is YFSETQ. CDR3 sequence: CASRVMRTGSNNEQFF. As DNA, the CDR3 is TGCGCCAGCAGGGTTATGCGGACAGGGTCAAACAATGAGCAGTTCTTC.

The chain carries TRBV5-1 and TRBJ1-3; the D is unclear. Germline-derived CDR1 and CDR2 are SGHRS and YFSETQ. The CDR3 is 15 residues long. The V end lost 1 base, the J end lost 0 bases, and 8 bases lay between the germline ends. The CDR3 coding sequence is TGCGCCAGCAGCTTGCGGGGAGACTCTGGAAACACCATATATTTT. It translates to CASSLRGDSGNTIYF.

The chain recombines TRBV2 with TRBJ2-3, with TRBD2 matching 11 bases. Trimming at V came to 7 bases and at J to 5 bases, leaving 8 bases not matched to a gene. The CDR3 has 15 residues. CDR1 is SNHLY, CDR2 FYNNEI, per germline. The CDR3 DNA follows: TGTGCCAGCAAGAAACTAGCGGGAGTGGTAGATACGCAGTATTTT. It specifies CASKKLAGVVDTQYF.

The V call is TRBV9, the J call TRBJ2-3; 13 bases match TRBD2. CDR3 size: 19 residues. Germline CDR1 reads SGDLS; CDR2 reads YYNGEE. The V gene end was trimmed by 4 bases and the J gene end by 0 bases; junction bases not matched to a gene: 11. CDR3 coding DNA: TGTGCCAGCAGCTCCCACCCCGGGACTAGCGGGACTAGCACAGATACGCAGTATTTT. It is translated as CASSSHPGTSGTSTDTQYF.

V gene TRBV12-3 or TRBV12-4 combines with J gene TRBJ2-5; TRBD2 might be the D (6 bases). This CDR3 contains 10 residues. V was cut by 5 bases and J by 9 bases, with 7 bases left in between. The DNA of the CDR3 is TGTGCCAGCAGTGGGGAGGCCCAGTACTTC. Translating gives CASSGEAQYF.

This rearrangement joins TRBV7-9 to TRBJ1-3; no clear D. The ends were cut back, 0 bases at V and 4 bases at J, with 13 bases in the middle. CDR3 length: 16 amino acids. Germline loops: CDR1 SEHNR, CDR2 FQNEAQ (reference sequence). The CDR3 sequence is CASSLAALVGGNTIYF. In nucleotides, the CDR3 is TGTGCCAGCAGCTTAGCGGCCCTGGTTGGCGGAAACACCATATATTTT.

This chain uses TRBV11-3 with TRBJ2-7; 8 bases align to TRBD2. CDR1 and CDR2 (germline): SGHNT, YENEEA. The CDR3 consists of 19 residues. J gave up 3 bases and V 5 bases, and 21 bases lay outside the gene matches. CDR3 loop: CASSPLSRFLAGGVYEQYF. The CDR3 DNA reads TGTGCCAGCAGCCCCCTTTCAAGGTTTTTGGCGGGAGGCGTCTACGAGCAGTACTTC. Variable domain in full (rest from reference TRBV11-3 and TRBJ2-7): EAGVVQSPRYKIIEKKQPVAFWCNPISGHNTLYWYLQNLGQGPELLIRYENEEAVDDSQLPKDRFSAERLKGVDSTLKIQPAELGDSAVYLCASSPLSRFLAGGVYEQYFGPGTRLTVT.

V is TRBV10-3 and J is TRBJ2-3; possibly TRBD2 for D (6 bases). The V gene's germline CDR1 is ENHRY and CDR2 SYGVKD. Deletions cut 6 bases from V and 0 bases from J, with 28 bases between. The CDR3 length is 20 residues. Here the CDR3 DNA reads TGTGCCATCAGCGCCAGGGACTCAAAGAGGAGCACCTCTAGCACAGATACGCAGTATTTT. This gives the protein CAISARDSKRSTSSTDTQYF.

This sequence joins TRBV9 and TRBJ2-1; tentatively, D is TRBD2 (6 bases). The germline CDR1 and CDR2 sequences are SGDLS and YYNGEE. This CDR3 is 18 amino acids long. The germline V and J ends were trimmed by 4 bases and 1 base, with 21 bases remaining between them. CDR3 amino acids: CASSHNSFSGDSYNEQFF. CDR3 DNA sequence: TGTGCCAGCAGCCACAATTCCTTTAGCGGAGATTCCTACAATGAGCAGTTCTTC. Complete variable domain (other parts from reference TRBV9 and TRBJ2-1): DSGVTQTPKHLITATGQRVTLRCSPRSGDLSVYWYQQSLDQGLQFLIQYYNGEERAKGNILERFSAQQFPDLHSELNLSSLELGDSALYFCASSHNSFSGDSYNEQFFGPGTRLTVL.

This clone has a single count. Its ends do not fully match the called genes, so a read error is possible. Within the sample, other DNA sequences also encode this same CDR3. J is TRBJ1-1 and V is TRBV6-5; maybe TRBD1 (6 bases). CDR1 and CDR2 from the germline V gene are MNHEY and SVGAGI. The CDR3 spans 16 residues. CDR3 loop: CASSYLAGQGRTEAFF. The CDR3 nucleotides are TGTGCCAGCAGTTACCTTGCTGGGCAGGGGCGGACTGAAGCTTTTTTT.

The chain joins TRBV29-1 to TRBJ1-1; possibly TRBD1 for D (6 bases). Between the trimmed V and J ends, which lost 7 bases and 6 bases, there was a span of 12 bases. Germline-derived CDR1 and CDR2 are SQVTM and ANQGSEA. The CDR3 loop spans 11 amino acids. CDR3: CSAMGTSEAFF. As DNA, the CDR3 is TGCAGCGCCATGGGGACATCTGAAGCTTTCTTT.

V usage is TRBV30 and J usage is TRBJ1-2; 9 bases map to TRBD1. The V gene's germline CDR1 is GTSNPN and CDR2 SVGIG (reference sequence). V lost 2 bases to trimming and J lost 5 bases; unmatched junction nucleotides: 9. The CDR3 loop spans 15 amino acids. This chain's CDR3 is CAWSQNTGTGYGYTF. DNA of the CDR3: TGTGCCTGGAGTCAAAACACCGGGACAGGGTATGGCTACACCTTC.

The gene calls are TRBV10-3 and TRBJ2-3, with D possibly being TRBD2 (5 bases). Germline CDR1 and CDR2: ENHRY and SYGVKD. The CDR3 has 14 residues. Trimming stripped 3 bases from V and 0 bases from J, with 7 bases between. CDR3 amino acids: CAISDRGSTDTQYF. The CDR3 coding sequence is TGTGCCATCAGTGATCGGGGAAGCACAGATACGCAGTATTTT.

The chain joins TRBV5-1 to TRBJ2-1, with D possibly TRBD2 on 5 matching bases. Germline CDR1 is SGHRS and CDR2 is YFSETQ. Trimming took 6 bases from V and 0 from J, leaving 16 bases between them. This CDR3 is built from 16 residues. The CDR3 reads CASTGKFPSSYNEQFF. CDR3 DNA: TGCGCCAGCACGGGGAAATTCCCGAGCTCCTACAATGAGCAGTTCTTC.

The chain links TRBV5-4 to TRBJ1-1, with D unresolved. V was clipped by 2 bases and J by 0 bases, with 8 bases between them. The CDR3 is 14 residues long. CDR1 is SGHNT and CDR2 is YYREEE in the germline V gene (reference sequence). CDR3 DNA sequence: TGTGCCAGCAGCTTCACGAGTATGAACACTGAAGCTTTCTTT. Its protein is CASSFTSMNTEAFF.

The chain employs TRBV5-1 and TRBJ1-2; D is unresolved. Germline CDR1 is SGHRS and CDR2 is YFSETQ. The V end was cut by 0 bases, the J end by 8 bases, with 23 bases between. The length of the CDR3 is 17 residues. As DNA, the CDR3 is TGCGCCAGCAGCTTGGCCGGCGGCAACCTAAACTCTCGGGGCTACACCTTC. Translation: CASSLAGGNLNSRGYTF.

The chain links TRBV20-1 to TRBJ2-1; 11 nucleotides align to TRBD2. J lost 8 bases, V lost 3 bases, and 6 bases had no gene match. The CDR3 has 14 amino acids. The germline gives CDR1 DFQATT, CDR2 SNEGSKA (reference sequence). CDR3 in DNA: TGCAGTGCTAGTACTAGCGGGAGTAGAGATGAGCAGTTCTTC. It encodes CSASTSGSRDEQFF.

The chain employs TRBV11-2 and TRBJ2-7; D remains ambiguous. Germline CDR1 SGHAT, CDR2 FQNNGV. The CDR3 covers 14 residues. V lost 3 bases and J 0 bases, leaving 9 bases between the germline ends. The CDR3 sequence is CASSFRSFSYEQYF. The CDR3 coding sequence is TGTGCCAGCAGCTTTCGCAGTTTCTCCTACGAGCAGTACTTC. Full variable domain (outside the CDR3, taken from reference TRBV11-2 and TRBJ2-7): EAGVAQSPRYKIIEKRQSVAFWCNPISGHATLYWYQQILGQGPKLLIQFQNNGVVDDSQLPKDRFSAERLKGVDSTLKIQPAKLEDSAVYLCASSFRSFSYEQYFGPGTRLTVT.

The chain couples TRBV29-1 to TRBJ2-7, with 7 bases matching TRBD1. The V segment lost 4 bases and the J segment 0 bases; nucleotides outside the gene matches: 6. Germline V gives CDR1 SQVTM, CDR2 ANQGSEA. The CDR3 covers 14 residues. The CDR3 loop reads CSVVGGQASYEQYF. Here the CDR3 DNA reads TGCAGCGTTGTTGGTGGACAGGCCTCCTACGAGCAGTACTTC.

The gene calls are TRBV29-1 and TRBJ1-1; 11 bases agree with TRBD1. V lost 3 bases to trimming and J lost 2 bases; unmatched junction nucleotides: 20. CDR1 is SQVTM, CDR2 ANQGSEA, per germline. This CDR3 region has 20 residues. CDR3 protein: CSVDPEGQGGFWETNTEAFF. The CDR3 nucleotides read TGCAGCGTTGACCCGGAGGGACAGGGGGGGTTTTGGGAGACTAACACTGAAGCTTTCTTT.

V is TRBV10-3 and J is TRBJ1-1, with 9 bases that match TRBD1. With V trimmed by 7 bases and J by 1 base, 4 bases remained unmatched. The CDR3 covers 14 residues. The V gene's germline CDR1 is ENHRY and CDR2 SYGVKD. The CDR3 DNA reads TGTGCCATCAAACGGACAGGGGCGAACACTGAAGCTTTCTTT. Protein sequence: CAIKRTGANTEAFF.

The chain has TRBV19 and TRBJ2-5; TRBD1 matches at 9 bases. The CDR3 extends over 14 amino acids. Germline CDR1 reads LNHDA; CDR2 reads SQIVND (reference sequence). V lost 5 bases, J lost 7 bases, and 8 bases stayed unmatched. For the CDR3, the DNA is TGTGCCAGTAGTGATACAGGGGGCTCGGGGACCCAGTACTTC. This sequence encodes CASSDTGGSGTQYF.

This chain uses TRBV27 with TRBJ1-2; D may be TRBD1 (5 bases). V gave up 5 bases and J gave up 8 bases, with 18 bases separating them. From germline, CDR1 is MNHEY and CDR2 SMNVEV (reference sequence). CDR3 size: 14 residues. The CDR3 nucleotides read TGTGCCAGCAGTCTCGGCCTCACCCGGGGGGGCTACACCTTC. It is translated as CASSLGLTRGGYTF.

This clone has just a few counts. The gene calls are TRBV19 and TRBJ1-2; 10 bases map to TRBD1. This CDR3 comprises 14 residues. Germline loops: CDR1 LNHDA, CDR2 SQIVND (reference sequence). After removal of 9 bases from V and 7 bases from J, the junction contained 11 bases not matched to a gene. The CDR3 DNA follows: TGTGCCAGCAGCCGGGACAGGGGTTTGCGTGGCTACACCTTC. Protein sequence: CASSRDRGLRGYTF.

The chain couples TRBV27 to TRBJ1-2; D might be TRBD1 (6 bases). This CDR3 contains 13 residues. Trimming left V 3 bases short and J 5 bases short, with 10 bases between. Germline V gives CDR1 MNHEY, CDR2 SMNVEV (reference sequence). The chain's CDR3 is CASSFQGMYGYTF. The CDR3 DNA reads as TGTGCCAGCAGTTTTCAGGGGATGTATGGCTACACCTTC.

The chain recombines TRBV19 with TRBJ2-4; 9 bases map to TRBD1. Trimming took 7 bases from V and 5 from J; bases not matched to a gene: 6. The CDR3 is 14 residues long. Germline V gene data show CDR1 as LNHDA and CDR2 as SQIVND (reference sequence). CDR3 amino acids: CASKQTGGENIQYF. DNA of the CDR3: TGTGCCAGTAAGCAGACAGGGGGAGAAAACATTCAGTACTTC.

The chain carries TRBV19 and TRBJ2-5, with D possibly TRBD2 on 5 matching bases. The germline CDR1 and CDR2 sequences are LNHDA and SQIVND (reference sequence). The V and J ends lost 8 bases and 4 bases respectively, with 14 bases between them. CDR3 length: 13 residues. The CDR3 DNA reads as TGTGCCAGTTCCGGGGTCCTGGGAGAGACCCAGTACTTC. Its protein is CASSGVLGETQYF.

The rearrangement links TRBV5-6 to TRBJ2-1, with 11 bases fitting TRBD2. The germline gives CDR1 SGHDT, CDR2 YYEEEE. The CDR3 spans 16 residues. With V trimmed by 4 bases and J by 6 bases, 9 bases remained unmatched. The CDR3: CASSPLSGRAGNEQFF. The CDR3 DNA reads TGTGCCAGCAGCCCGCTTAGCGGGAGGGCGGGCAATGAGCAGTTCTTC.

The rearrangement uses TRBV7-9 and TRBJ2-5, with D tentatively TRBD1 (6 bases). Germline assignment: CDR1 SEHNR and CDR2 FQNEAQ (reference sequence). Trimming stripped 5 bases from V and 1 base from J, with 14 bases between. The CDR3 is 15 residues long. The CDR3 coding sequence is TGTGCCAGCAGCCCCATGGGACAAGTCCAAGAGACCCAGTACTTC. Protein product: CASSPMGQVQETQYF.

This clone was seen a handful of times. CDR3 sequence: CSVEGQGNIAKNIQYF. Written as DNA, the CDR3 is TGCAGCGTTGAGGGACAGGGTAATATAGCCAAAAACATTCAGTACTTC. The rearrangement joins TRBV29-1 to TRBJ2-4; the match to TRBD1 covers 9 bases. The germline V gene has CDR1 SQVTM and CDR2 ANQGSEA. This CDR3 region has 16 residues. The ends lost 3 bases at V and 0 bases at J; junction bases unmatched: 6.